These 25 T cell receptor beta chains were sequenced from one sample in a study of cytomegalovirus exposure and HLA in healthy donors. With 60 Vbeta and 13 Jbeta primers, the PCR was carried out. Sequenced by immunoSEQ multiplex PCR; TCRdb stores in-frame clones only, minus some. Its table records some 89,000 clones. The sequenced sample was PBMCs. These receptors all stem from a woman aged 25 to 45 in good health and CMV-seronegative.

CDR3 in DNA: TGTGCCAGCAGCCTTGGACAGGGGGGGCACTATGGCTACACCTTC. Amino acid sequence: CASSLGQGGHYGYTF. V is TRBV7-2 and J is TRBJ1-2; 10 bases line up with TRBD1. Germline V gene data show CDR1 as SGHTA and CDR2 as FQGNSA. The CDR3 has 15 amino acids. V shed 5 bases, J shed 3 bases, and the junction held 6 bases outside the gene matches.

V usage is TRBV25-1 and J usage is TRBJ1-2; D remains ambiguous. There are 10 residues in the CDR3. Germline CDR1 MGHDK, CDR2 SYGVNS. V lost 6 bases to trimming and J lost 9 bases, with 8 bases between them. The CDR3 sequence is CASRPTCYTF. CDR3 DNA: TGTGCCAGCAGGCCGACTTGCTACACCTTC.

The CDR3 loop is CASSFGETQYF. In nucleotides, the CDR3 is TGTGCCAGCAGCTTCGGAGAGACCCAGTACTTC. The V and J genes are TRBV11-2 and TRBJ2-5, with no clear D. V dropped 3 bases and J dropped 4 bases, with 3 bases sitting between them. This CDR3 is 11 amino acids long. CDR1 and CDR2 from the germline V gene are SGHAT and FQNNGV.

V and J are TRBV9 and TRBJ1-4, with 8 bases that match TRBD1. Germline assignment: CDR1 SGDLS and CDR2 YYNGEE. The J segment lost 5 bases and the V segment lost 4 bases, leaving 7 bases of the junction unmatched. The CDR3 sequence is 15 residues long. CDR3 nucleotides: TGTGCCAGCAGCCCAGGCACAGGGGGAAATGAAAAACTGTTTTTT. Residues: CASSPGTGGNEKLFF.

The chain uses TRBV29-1 and TRBJ1-2; a possible D gene is TRBD1 (5 bases). CDR1 is SQVTM and CDR2 is ANQGSEA in the germline V gene. CDR3 length: 15 residues. V lost 5 bases, J lost 5 bases, and 21 bases lay in between. CDR3 sequence (DNA): TGCAGCGTTACGGCCCTGGGGGGGGATTCTTATGGCTACACCTTC. This translates into CSVTALGGDSYGYTF.

The J gene is TRBJ2-6, the V gene TRBV6-1, with D possibly matching TRBD2 (6 bases). Germline lookup yields CDR1 MNHNS and CDR2 SASEGT. This CDR3 region has 18 residues. V was clipped by 2 bases and J by 2 bases, with 16 bases between them. The CDR3 DNA reads TGTGCCAGCAGTGAATTAGGACCGGGACTTCCTGGGGCCAACGTCCTGACTTTC. Protein: CASSELGPGLPGANVLTF.

This sequence joins TRBV29-1 and TRBJ2-1; 9 bases line up with TRBD2. The V and J ends lost 4 bases and 6 bases, in that order; junction bases with no gene match: 7. This CDR3 spans 14 amino acids. Germline assignment: CDR1 SQVTM and CDR2 ANQGSEA. The CDR3 nucleotides read TGCAGCGTTGTGGGCGGGGGGGCCGCCAATGAGCAGTTCTTC. Protein: CSVVGGGAANEQFF.

The CDR3 DNA follows: TGTGCCAGCAGTCCGGGACTGCAAGAGACCCAGTACTTC. Its protein product is CASSPGLQETQYF. The chain uses TRBV28 and TRBJ2-5; D is possibly TRBD2 (6 bases). Germline V gene sequence: CDR1 MDHEN, CDR2 SYDVKM. The V end lost 5 bases, the J end lost 2 bases, and 9 bases lay between the germline ends. There are 13 residues in the CDR3.

V and J are TRBV7-6 and TRBJ2-7, with 10 bases identical to TRBD1. The junction had 6 bases not matched to a gene; V was cut back by 5 bases and J by 5 bases. This CDR3 has 14 amino acids. Germline assignment: CDR1 SGHVS and CDR2 FNYEAQ. CDR3 DNA sequence: TGTGCCAGCAGCAAGGGACAGGGGAGGGACGAGCAGTACTTC. It codes for CASSKGQGRDEQYF.

V usage is TRBV28 and J usage is TRBJ1-1, with 10 nucleotides matching TRBD1. Germline values: CDR1 MDHEN, CDR2 SYDVKM. The J segment lost 1 base and the V segment lost 0 bases, leaving 2 bases of the junction unmatched. There are 16 residues in the CDR3. CDR3 loop: CASSLWRQGANTEAFF. The CDR3, as DNA: TGTGCCAGCAGTTTATGGAGACAGGGGGCGAACACTGAAGCTTTCTTT.

The V call is TRBV19, the J call TRBJ1-4; D unclear. This CDR3 region has 14 residues. Germline V gene sequence: CDR1 LNHDA, CDR2 SQIVND (reference sequence). Trimming took 7 bases from V and 2 from J, leaving 11 bases between them. The CDR3 region has the DNA TGTGCCAGTACCCAGCCGGGGACTAATGAAAAACTGTTTTTT. Translating gives CASTQPGTNEKLFF.

This chain links TRBV28 with TRBJ2-5; D remains unclear. This CDR3 region has 13 residues. V gave up 6 bases and J gave up 0 bases, with 8 bases separating them. CDR1 is MDHEN, CDR2 SYDVKM, per germline. The CDR3 region is CASRTPYQETQYF. As DNA, the CDR3 is TGTGCCAGCAGGACTCCGTACCAAGAGACCCAGTACTTC.

The rearrangement uses TRBV11-2 and TRBJ1-5, with a possible D match to TRBD1 (5 bases). CDR3 length: 15 amino acids. V was pared by 0 bases and J by 5 bases, with 11 bases between. CDR1 and CDR2 from the germline V gene are SGHAT and FQNNGV. The CDR3 loop reads CASSLDPGKYQPQHF. CDR3 nucleotides: TGTGCCAGCAGCTTAGATCCAGGGAAGTATCAGCCCCAGCATTTT.

This chain uses TRBV27 with TRBJ2-7; 13 bases are shared with TRBD2. This CDR3 has 20 residues. Germline-derived CDR1 and CDR2 are MNHEY and SMNVEV (reference sequence). V trimming: 3 bases; J trimming: 6 bases; junction bases outside the gene matches: 20. The DNA of the CDR3 is TGTGCCAGCAGTTTCCGCGGATTCCGGACTAGCGGGAGAATCGAGCGCGAGCAGTACTTC. Translation: CASSFRGFRTSGRIEREQYF.

The CDR3 DNA follows: TGTGCCAGCAGCTTACTGCTAGCGGGAGCAGTAGATACGCAGTATTTT. This codes for CASSLLLAGAVDTQYF. J is TRBJ2-3 and V is TRBV11-2, with TRBD2 matching 10 bases. J lost 5 bases, V lost 2 bases, and 7 bases had no gene match. CDR3 length equals 16 residues. CDR1 and CDR2 (germline): SGHAT, FQNNGV.

The chain carries TRBV12-5 and TRBJ1-1, with 7 bases matching TRBD1. This CDR3 comprises 16 residues. The V gene end was trimmed by 3 bases and the J gene end by 1 base; junction bases not matched to a gene: 8. Per germline, CDR1 LGHNT and CDR2 FRNRAP. In DNA form, the CDR3 reads TGTGCTAGTGGTTTAGGACAGGAGTTTGAGAACACTGAAGCTTTCTTT. Protein: CASGLGQEFENTEAFF.

The V call is TRBV29-1, the J call TRBJ2-5; a weak D match, TRBD2 (7 bases). With 4 bases removed from V and 11 bases from J, the gap between germline ends came to 23 bases. The CDR3 loop spans 14 amino acids. Germline values: CDR1 SQVTM, CDR2 ANQGSEA. Written as DNA, the CDR3 is TGCAGCGTTGCGGGGGGCGGCGGGCGGGATAAGCAGTACTTC. Protein product: CSVAGGGGRDKQYF.

On this clone: A read error may account for a junction end that differs from germline. Other DNA variants within this sample encode the same CDR3. The chain is built from TRBV18 and TRBJ1-1; 8 bases fit TRBD1. Germline V gene lookup returns CDR1 KGHSH and CDR2 LQKENI. CDR3 size: 12 residues. CDR3 bases: TGTGCCAGCTCTTGGACAGGGACTGAAGCTTTCTTC. This codes for CASSWTGTEAFF.

V is TRBV6-6 and J is TRBJ2-7, with TRBD1 matching 7 bases. This CDR3 comprises 15 residues. CDR1 MNHNY and CDR2 SVGAGI come from the germline V gene (reference sequence). V lost 10 bases and J lost 3; bases outside the gene matches: 15. The CDR3, as DNA: TGTGCCACCAGCCGAAGACAGGGTTTTTTCTACGAGCAGTACTTC. Encoded protein: CATSRRQGFFYEQYF.

The chain has TRBV28 and TRBJ2-6, with 8 bases aligning to TRBD1. V lost 8 bases and J lost 4; bases outside the gene matches: 13. This CDR3 contains 17 residues. Germline assignment: CDR1 MDHEN and CDR2 SYDVKM. The CDR3: CASQGQAVISGANVLTF. In DNA form, the CDR3 reads TGTGCCAGCCAGGGACAGGCTGTAATCTCGGGGGCCAACGTCCTGACTTTC.

CDR3 bases: TGCGCCAGCAGCCTCGAACGGACAACAACACCCCTCCACTTT. The encoded protein is CASSLERTTTPLHF. The chain couples TRBV5-1 to TRBJ1-6; possibly TRBD1 for D (5 bases). V was shortened by 4 bases and J by 11 bases, with 16 bases between the two germline ends. Germline V gives CDR1 SGHRS, CDR2 YFSETQ. The CDR3 extends over 14 amino acids.

On this clone itself: A junction end diverges from the germline sequence, so it may reflect a read error. Additional DNA sequences in this sample encode the identical CDR3. The J gene is TRBJ2-5, the V gene TRBV7-2, with TRBD2 identical over 7 bases. Germline V gene sequence: CDR1 SGHTA, CDR2 FQGNSA. The CDR3 is 13 amino acids. The chain's CDR3 is CASSLGASGSPHF. CDR3 in DNA: TGTGCCAGCAGCTTAGGGGCTAGCGGCTCGCCGCACTTC.

This chain connects TRBV7-6 to TRBJ1-1; no firm D call. With 1 base removed from V and 1 base from J, the gap between germline ends came to 4 bases. The CDR3 contains 13 residues. Germline V gene sequence: CDR1 SGHVS, CDR2 FNYEAQ. The CDR3 DNA follows: TGTGCCAGCAGCTTAGGGAGGAACACTGAAGCTTTCTTT. As protein: CASSLGRNTEAFF.

The rearrangement uses TRBV19 and TRBJ1-1, with 7 bases matching TRBD1. V lost 6 bases, J lost 3 bases, and 7 bases stayed unmatched. Germline CDR1 is LNHDA and CDR2 is SQIVND (reference sequence). There are 14 residues in the CDR3. The CDR3 reads CASSNDRDDTEAFF. Here the CDR3 DNA reads TGTGCCAGTAGCAACGACAGGGATGACACTGAAGCTTTCTTT.

V is TRBV28 and J is TRBJ1-1, with TRBD1 matching 7 bases. Losses at the gene ends were 3 bases for V and 4 bases for J; bases not matched to a gene: 8. Per the germline V gene, CDR1 is MDHEN and CDR2 is SYDVKM. This CDR3 spans 15 amino acids. CDR3 in amino acids: CASSFGRGRATEAFF. In nucleotides, the CDR3 is TGTGCCAGCAGTTTCGGAAGGGGGCGCGCCACTGAAGCTTTCTTT. Full variable domain (rest looked up from reference TRBV28 and TRBJ1-1): DVKVTQSSRYLVKRTGEKVFLECVQDMDHENMFWYRQDPGLGLRLIYFSYDVKMKEKGDIPEGYSVSREKKERFSLILESASTNQTSMYLCASSFGRGRATEAFFGQGTRLTVV.